This is a list of T cell receptor beta chains from one sample in a study of control samples from healthy donors and cancer patients. Profiling relied on immunoSEQ multiplex PCR, and the TCRdb table lists in-frame clones only, not all of them. The sample holds 150,000 to 200,000 clones, about 91% seen once. Sequenced input: blood. These receptors were taken from a woman aged 40 to 50 in good health. The CDR3 runs from the conserved cysteine through the conserved F or W. Fields, in order: D gene, CDR3 length, J gene, V gene, clone size, CDR3 protein, CDR3 DNA. D genes are given only for firm matches. Size values are once, few and many counts, or a class for expanded clones, and some rows have none.

NA,12,TRBJ1-1,TRBV28,NA,CASSLWQGRAFF,TGTGCCAGCAGTTTATGGCAGGGGAGAGCTTTCTTT
TRBD2,16,TRBJ2-2,TRBV4-1,NA,CASSFRSGGGTGELFF,TGCGCCAGCAGCTTCCGTAGCGGGGGAGGCACCGGGGAGCTGTTTTTT
NA,15,TRBJ2-3,TRBV9,NA,CASSVGSTKTDTQYF,TGTGCCAGCAGCGTAGGTTCTACTAAGACAGATACGCAGTATTTT
NA,15,TRBJ2-2,TRBV5-1,NA,CASSWEASNTGELFF,TGCGCCAGCAGCTGGGAAGCTTCGAACACCGGGGAGCTGTTTTTT
NA,17,TRBJ2-5,TRBV19,NA,CASSAPGGTVPRETQYF,TGTGCCAGTAGTGCTCCCGGAGGGACAGTACCTAGGGAGACCCAGTACTTC
NA,13,TRBJ2-7,TRBV12-3/TRBV12-4,NA,CASSFGGPYEQYF,TGTGCCAGCAGTTTCGGCGGCCCCTACGAGCAGTACTTC
NA,14,TRBJ1-1,TRBV6-1,NA,CASSPDRSGTEAFF,TGTGCCAGCAGTCCCGACAGGTCGGGCACTGAAGCTTTCTTT
NA,12,TRBJ1-2,TRBV7-8,NA,CASSGRGYGYTF,TGTGCCAGCAGCGGGAGGGGCTATGGCTACACCTTC
NA,13,TRBJ2-7,TRBV5-6,NA,CASSLRLGIEQYF,TGTGCCAGCAGCTTGCGGCTTGGGATCGAGCAGTACTTC
NA,13,TRBJ1-2,TRBV11-2,NA,CASSRQGRYGYTF,TGTGCCAGCAGCCGACAAGGAAGATATGGCTACACCTTC
TRBD1,14,TRBJ1-2,TRBV12-5,NA,CASGLTDRAYGYTF,TGTGCTAGTGGTTTGACAGACAGGGCATATGGCTACACCTTC
TRBD1,13,TRBJ1-2,TRBV18,once,CASSPGTGNGYTF,TGTGCCAGCTCACCAGGGACAGGGAATGGCTACACCTTC
NA,13,TRBJ1-2,TRBV20-1,NA,CSASLRGLEGYTF,TGCAGTGCTAGTCTGCGGGGCCTGGAGGGCTACACCTTC
NA,15,TRBJ1-4,TRBV4-1,NA,CASSQPDSSQEKLFF,TGCGCCAGCAGCCAACCGGACTCTTCCCAAGAAAAACTGTTTTTT
NA,14,TRBJ2-1,TRBV5-1,NA,CASSPWDRNNEQFF,TGCGCCAGCAGCCCATGGGACCGAAACAATGAGCAGTTCTTC
NA,13,TRBJ2-5,TRBV19,NA,CASSYTFQETQYF,TGTGCCAGTAGTTATACTTTCCAAGAGACCCAGTACTTC
TRBD1,15,TRBJ2-7,TRBV10-1,NA,CASSEGQAPPYEQYF,TGCGCCAGCAGTGAGGGACAGGCGCCCCCCTACGAGCAGTACTTC
NA,11,TRBJ1-1,TRBV20-1,NA,CSANGQPEAFF,TGCAGTGCTAACGGACAGCCTGAAGCTTTCTTT
NA,16,TRBJ2-2,TRBV12-5,NA,CASGLVLGGNTGELFF,TGTGCTAGTGGTTTGGTACTGGGGGGCAATACCGGGGAGCTGTTTTTT
TRBD1,17,TRBJ1-2,TRBV27,NA,CASSPPSAGQAIYGYTF,TGTGCCAGCAGTCCCCCCTCGGCGGGACAGGCAATCTATGGCTACACCTTC
TRBD1,18,TRBJ1-4,TRBV11-2,NA,CASSFPSGQAATNEKLFF,TGTGCCAGCAGCTTCCCAAGCGGACAGGCAGCAACTAATGAAAAACTGTTTTTT
NA,15,TRBJ2-5,TRBV14,NA,CASSQGSSGRETQYF,TGTGCCAGCAGCCAAGGGTCCTCAGGGAGGGAGACCCAGTACTTC
TRBD1,15,TRBJ2-7,TRBV18,NA,CASSPGQGATYEQYF,TGTGCCAGCTCACCCGGACAGGGGGCTACCTACGAGCAGTACTTC
TRBD1,15,TRBJ2-7,TRBV5-1,few,CASSPRDRSSYEQYF,TGCGCCAGCAGCCCCCGGGACAGAAGCTCCTACGAGCAGTACTTC
NA,14,TRBJ2-7,TRBV5-1,NA,CASRPGAGAYEQYF,TGCGCCAGTAGACCTGGAGCAGGGGCCTACGAGCAGTACTTC
NA,11,TRBJ2-2,TRBV7-9,once,CAIENTGELFF,TGTGCCATCGAGAACACCGGGGAGCTGTTTTTT
NA,15,TRBJ1-3,TRBV6-5,NA,CASSYSSRGGNTIYF,TGTGCCAGCAGTTACTCGTCCAGGGGAGGAAACACCATATATTTT
NA,11,TRBJ2-1,TRBV12-3/TRBV12-4,NA,CASSLGNEQFF,TGTGCCAGCAGTTTAGGGAATGAGCAGTTCTTC
NA,16,TRBJ2-7,TRBV7-6,NA,CASSLEGGSSSYEQYF,TGTGCCAGCAGCTTGGAGGGGGGCTCAAGCTCCTACGAGCAGTACTTC
NA,16,TRBJ1-3,TRBV5-1,once,CASSLRAASSGNTIYF,TGCGCCAGCAGCTTGCGGGCAGCCAGCTCTGGAAACACCATATATTTT
NA,14,TRBJ1-2,TRBV5-1,NA,CASSLDRGTYGYTF,TGCGCCAGCAGCTTGGATAGAGGGACCTATGGCTACACCTTC
NA,14,TRBJ2-7,TRBV3-1/TRBV3-2,NA,CASSQGSSPYEQYF,TGTGCCAGCAGCCAAGGGTCCAGTCCCTACGAGCAGTACTTC
NA,15,TRBJ2-1,TRBV24-1,NA,CATSGPAGSYNEQFF,TGTGCCACCAGTGGGCCAGCCGGATCATACAATGAGCAGTTCTTC